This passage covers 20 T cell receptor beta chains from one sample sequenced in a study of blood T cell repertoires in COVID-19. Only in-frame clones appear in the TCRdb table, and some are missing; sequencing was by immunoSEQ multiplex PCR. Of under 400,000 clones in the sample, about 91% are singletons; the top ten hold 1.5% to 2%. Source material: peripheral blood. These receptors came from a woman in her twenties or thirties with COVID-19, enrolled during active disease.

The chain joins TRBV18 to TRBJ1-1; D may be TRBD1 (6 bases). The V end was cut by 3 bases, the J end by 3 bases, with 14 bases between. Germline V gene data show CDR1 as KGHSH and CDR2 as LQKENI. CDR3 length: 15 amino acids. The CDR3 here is CASSPSARQDTEAFF. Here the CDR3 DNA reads TGTGCCAGCTCACCCAGCGCTAGACAGGACACTGAAGCTTTCTTT.

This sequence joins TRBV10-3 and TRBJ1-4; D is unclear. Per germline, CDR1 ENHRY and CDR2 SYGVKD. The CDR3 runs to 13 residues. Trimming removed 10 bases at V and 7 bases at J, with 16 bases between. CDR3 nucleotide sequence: TGTGCCACTCAGTTGGGTGAGGGTGAAAAACTGTTTTTT. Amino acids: CATQLGEGEKLFF.

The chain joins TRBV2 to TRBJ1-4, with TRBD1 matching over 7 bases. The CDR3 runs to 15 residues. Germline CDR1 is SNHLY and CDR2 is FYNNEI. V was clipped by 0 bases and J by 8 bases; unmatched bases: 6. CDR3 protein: CASSEAQGGREKLFF. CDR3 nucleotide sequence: TGTGCCAGCAGTGAAGCGCAAGGGGGCCGCGAAAAACTGTTTTTT.

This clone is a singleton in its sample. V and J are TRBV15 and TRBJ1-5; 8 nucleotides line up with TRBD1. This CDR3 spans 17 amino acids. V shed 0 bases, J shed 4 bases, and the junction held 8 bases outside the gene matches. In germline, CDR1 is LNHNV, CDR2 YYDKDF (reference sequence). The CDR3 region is CATSRDIWTGLNQPQHF. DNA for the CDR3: TGTGCCACCAGCAGAGATATTTGGACAGGGCTGAATCAGCCCCAGCATTTT.

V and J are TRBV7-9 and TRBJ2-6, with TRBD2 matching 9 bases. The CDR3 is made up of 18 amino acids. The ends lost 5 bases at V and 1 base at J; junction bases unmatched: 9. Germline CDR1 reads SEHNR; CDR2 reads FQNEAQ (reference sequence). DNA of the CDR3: TGTGCCAGCAGCAGTCCGGGACTAGCAATTTCTGGGGCCAACGTCCTGACTTTC. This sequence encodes CASSSPGLAISGANVLTF.

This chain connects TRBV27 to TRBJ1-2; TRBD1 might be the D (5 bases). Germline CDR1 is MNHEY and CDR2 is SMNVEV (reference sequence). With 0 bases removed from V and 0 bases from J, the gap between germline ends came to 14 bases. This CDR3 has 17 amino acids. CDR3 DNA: TGTGCCAGCAGTTTATCGATGGAGACAGTTCCTAACTATGGCTACACCTTC. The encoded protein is CASSLSMETVPNYGYTF.

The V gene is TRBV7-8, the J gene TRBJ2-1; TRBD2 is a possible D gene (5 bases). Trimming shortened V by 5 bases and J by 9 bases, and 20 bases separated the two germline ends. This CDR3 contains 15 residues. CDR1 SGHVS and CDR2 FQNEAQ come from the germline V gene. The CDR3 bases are TGTGCCAGCAGCCCGACGAGGGTCGGATCGGCTGAGCAGTTCTTC. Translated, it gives CASSPTRVGSAEQFF.

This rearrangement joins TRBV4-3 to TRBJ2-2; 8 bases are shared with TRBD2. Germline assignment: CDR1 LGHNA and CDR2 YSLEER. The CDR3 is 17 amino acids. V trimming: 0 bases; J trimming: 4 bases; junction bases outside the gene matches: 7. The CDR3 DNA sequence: TGCGCCAGCAGCCAAGATGCGCTGGCGGGGGGCACCGGGGAGCTGTTTTTT. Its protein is CASSQDALAGGTGELFF.

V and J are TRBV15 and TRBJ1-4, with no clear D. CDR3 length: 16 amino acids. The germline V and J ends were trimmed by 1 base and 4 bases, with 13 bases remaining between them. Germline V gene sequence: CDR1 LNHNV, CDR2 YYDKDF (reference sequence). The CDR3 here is CATSRARGTFNEKLFF. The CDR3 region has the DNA TGTGCCACCAGCAGAGCTCGGGGAACCTTTAATGAAAAACTGTTTTTT.

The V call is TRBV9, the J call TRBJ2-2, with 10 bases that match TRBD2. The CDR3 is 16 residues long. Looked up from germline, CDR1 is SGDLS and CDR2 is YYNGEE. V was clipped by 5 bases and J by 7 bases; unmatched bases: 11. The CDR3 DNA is TGTGCCAGCAGTAAGGAAGGACTAGCGGTGATCGGGGAGCTGTTTTTT. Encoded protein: CASSKEGLAVIGELFF.

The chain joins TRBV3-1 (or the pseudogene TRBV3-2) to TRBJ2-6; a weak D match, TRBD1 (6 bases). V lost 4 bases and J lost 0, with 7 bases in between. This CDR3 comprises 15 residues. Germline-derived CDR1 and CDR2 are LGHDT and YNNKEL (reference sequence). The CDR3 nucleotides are TGTGCCAGCAGCCGAGGGGGCTCTGGGGCCAACGTCCTGACTTTC. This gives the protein CASSRGGSGANVLTF.

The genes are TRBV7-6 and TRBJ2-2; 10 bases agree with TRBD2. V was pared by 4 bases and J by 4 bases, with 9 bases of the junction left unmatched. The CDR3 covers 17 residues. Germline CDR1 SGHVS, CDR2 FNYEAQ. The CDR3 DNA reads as TGTGCCAGCAGCTCCATACCGGGACTAGCGTCCACCGGGGAGCTGTTTTTT. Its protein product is CASSSIPGLASTGELFF.

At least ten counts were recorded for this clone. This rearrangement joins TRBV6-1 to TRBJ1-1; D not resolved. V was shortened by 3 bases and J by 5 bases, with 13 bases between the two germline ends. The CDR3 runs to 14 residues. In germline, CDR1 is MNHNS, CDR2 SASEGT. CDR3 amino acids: CASSDGRFRTEAFF. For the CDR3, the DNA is TGTGCCAGCAGTGATGGGAGGTTTCGGACTGAAGCTTTCTTT.

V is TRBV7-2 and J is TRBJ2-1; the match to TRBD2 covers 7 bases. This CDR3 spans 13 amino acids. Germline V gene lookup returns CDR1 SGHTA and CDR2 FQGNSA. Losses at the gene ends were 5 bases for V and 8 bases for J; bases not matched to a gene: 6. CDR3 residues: CASSPGGSHEQFF. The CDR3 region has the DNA TGTGCCAGCAGCCCCGGGGGGAGCCATGAGCAGTTCTTC.

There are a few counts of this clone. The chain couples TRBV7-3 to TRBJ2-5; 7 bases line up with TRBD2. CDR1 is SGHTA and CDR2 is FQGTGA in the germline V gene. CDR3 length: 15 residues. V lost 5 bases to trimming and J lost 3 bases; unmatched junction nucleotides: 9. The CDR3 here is CASSPGGTTEETQYF. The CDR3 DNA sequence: TGTGCCAGCAGCCCCGGAGGGACTACGGAAGAGACCCAGTACTTC.

The CDR3 DNA sequence: TGTGCCAGCAGCTCGGTTTCAACCGATGAAAAACTGTTTTTT. Encoded protein: CASSSVSTDEKLFF. The chain couples TRBV11-3 to TRBJ1-4; no clear D gene. Trimming removed 4 bases at V and 6 bases at J, with 12 bases between. The CDR3 is 14 amino acids. Looked up from germline, CDR1 is SGHNT and CDR2 is YENEEA.

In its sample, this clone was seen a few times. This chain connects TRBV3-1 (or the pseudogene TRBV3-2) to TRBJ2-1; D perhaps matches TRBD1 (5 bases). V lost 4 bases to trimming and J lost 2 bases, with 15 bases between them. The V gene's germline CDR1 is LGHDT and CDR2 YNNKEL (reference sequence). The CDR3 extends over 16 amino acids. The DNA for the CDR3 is TGTGCCAGCAGCCCCTATGCAGGGTCCACCTACAATGAGCAGTTCTTC. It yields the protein CASSPYAGSTYNEQFF.

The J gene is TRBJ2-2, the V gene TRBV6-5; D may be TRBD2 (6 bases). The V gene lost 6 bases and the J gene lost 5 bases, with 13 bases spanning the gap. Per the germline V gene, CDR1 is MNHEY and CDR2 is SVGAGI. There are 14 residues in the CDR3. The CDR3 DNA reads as TGTGCCAGCAGCCGGGGGAGTGGGACCGGGGAGCTGTTTTTT. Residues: CASSRGSGTGELFF.

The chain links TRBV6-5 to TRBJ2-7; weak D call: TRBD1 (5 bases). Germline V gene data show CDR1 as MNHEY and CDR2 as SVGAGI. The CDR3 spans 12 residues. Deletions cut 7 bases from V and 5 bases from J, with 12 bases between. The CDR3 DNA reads TGTGCCAGCACCACACCAGGGAACGAGCAGTACTTC. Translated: CASTTPGNEQYF.

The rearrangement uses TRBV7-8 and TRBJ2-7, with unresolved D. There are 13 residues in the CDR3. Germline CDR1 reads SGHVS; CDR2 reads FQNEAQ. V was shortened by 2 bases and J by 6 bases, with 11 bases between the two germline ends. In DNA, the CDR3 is TGTGCCAGCAGCTTAAGAGGAATGGGCGAGCAGTACTTC. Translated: CASSLRGMGEQYF.